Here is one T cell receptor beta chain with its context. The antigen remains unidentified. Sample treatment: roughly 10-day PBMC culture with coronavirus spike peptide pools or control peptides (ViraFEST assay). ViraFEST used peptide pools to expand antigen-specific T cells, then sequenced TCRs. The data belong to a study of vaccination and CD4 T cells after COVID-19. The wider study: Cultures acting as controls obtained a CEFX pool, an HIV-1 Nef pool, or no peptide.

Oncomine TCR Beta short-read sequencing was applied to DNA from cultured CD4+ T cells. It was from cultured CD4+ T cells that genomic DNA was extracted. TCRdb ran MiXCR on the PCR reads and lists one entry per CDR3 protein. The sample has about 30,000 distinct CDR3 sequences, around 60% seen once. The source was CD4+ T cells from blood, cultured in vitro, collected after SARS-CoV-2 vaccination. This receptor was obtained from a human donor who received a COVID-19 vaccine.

DNA of the CDR3: TGCAGTGCTAGAGATAGCACAGGACGTAGCAATCAGCCCCAGCATTTT. Protein sequence: CSARDSTGRSNQPQHF. V usage is TRBV20-1 and J usage is TRBJ1-5, with a weak D call TRBD1 (5 bases). The germline gives CDR1 DFQATT, CDR2 SNEGSKA (reference sequence). Trimming stripped 0 bases from V and 0 bases from J, with 12 bases between. CDR3 length equals 16 residues.